This is a list of T cell receptor beta chains from one sample in a study of blood T cell repertoires in COVID-19. Data came from immunoSEQ multiplex PCR; TCRdb stores just in-frame clones and leaves some out. The table lists approximately 150,000 clones, 80% to 90% of them singletons, with around 5% in the top ten. Material for sequencing was peripheral blood. The origin of the receptors is a woman between 50 and 59 years old with COVID-19, enrolled during active disease. The CDR3 runs from the conserved cysteine through the conserved F or W. The D gene is left open where the match is weak. Not every row has a clone size; where given, it reads once, few, many or a size class.

v_gene	abundance	j_gene	d_gene	CDR3aa	CDR3nt
TRBV28	.	TRBJ1-2	TRBD1	CAGRQGEGYTF	TGTGCCGGTCGGCAGGGGGAGGGCTACACCTTC
TRBV6-5	.	TRBJ1-6	.	CASSYSRGSPLHF	TGTGCCAGCAGTTACTCGCGGGGTTCACCCCTCCACTTT
TRBV6-2/TRBV6-3	.	TRBJ2-1	.	CASSYQAYEEQFF	TGTGCCAGCAGTTACCAGGCGTACGAGGAGCAGTTCTTC
TRBV5-4	.	TRBJ2-3	.	CASSESAIVGTDTQYF	TGTGCCAGCAGCGAAAGCGCGATAGTTGGCACAGATACGCAGTATTTT
TRBV3-1/TRBV3-2	few	TRBJ2-3	TRBD2	CASSQAGGWGDTQYF	TGTGCCAGCAGCCAAGCGGGGGGGTGGGGAGATACGCAGTATTTT
TRBV12-5	.	TRBJ2-3	TRBD2	CASGLLPGLGTDTQYF	TGTGCTAGTGGTTTGCTGCCGGGACTAGGCACAGATACGCAGTATTTT
TRBV19	once	TRBJ1-1	TRBD1	CASSTGPEAFF	TGTGCCAGCTCGACAGGGCCTGAAGCTTTCTTT
TRBV11-2	.	TRBJ1-1	.	CASSPFGRNTEAFF	TGTGCCAGCAGCCCTTTTGGCAGAAACACTGAAGCTTTCTTT
TRBV30	few	TRBJ1-6	.	CAWSELGQSSYNSPLHF	TGTGCCTGGAGCGAACTAGGACAGAGCTCCTATAATTCACCCCTCCACTTT
TRBV7-3	.	TRBJ2-3	TRBD2	CASSPIGGGARDTQYF	TGTGCCAGCAGCCCGATAGGCGGGGGGGCTAGGGATACGCAGTATTTT
TRBV19	.	TRBJ2-3	TRBD1	CASSDRDRVTDTQYF	TGTGCCAGTAGTGACCGGGACAGGGTTACAGATACGCAGTATTTT
TRBV14	.	TRBJ2-1	.	CASSRFLDRLSSYNEQFF	TGTGCCAGCAGCCGCTTCCTCGACAGGCTGAGCTCCTACAATGAGCAGTTCTTC
TRBV25-1	.	TRBJ1-1	TRBD1	CASRDRGSNTEAFF	TGTGCCAGCAGGGACAGGGGATCGAACACTGAAGCTTTCTTT
TRBV3-1/TRBV3-2	few	TRBJ2-3	.	CASSQAGIGTDTQYF	TGTGCCAGCAGCCAAGCAGGAATTGGGACAGATACGCAGTATTTT
TRBV7-9	.	TRBJ2-5	.	CASSLEGLPGETQYF	TGTGCCAGCAGCTTAGAAGGACTCCCCGGGGAGACCCAGTACTTC
TRBV19	.	TRBJ1-4	TRBD1	CASRQGGEKLFF	TGTGCCAGCCGACAGGGTGGCGAAAAACTGTTTTTT
TRBV18	.	TRBJ2-7	.	CASSPGATESYEQYF	TGTGCCAGCTCACCAGGGGCTACCGAATCCTACGAGCAGTACTTC
TRBV5-1	.	TRBJ2-2	.	CASSPSPVQNTGELFF	TGCGCCAGCAGCCCTAGCCCGGTCCAGAACACCGGGGAGCTGTTTTTT
TRBV7-2	.	TRBJ2-5	.	CASSQTPIVAPQETQYF	TGTGCCAGCAGCCAAACGCCCATAGTCGCGCCACAAGAGACCCAGTACTTC
TRBV27	.	TRBJ2-7	.	CASSLGPSYEQYF	TGTGCCAGCAGTTTAGGGCCGTCCTACGAGCAGTACTTC
TRBV7-2	.	TRBJ2-5	TRBD2	CASSTGLAGQETQYF	TGTGCCAGCAGCACAGGACTAGCGGGGCAAGAGACCCAGTACTTC
TRBV30	.	TRBJ1-6	TRBD1	CAWRQGALLYSPLHF	TGTGCCTGGAGGCAGGGGGCGCTTCTATATTCACCCCTCCACTTT
TRBV12-5	.	TRBJ1-6	TRBD1	CASERTGDSPLHF	TGTGCTAGTGAACGTACAGGGGATTCACCCCTCCACTTT
TRBV6-1	.	TRBJ1-4	TRBD1	CASSEGQGNEKLFF	TGTGCCAGCAGTGAGGGACAGGGTAATGAAAAACTGTTTTTT
TRBV30	.	TRBJ1-5	.	CAWSNPGQRGQPQHF	TGTGCCTGGAGTAATCCGGGACAAAGAGGGCAGCCCCAGCATTTT
TRBV29-1	.	TRBJ2-6	.	CSVEGSPKGANVLTF	TGCAGCGTTGAGGGCAGCCCTAAGGGGGCCAACGTCCTGACTTTC
TRBV29-1	.	TRBJ1-2	.	CSVEAGHNYGYTF	TGCAGCGTTGAAGCGGGACATAACTATGGCTACACCTTC
TRBV5-1	.	TRBJ2-2	.	CASISGPADTGELFF	TGCGCCAGCATTAGTGGCCCCGCGGACACCGGGGAGCTGTTTTTT
TRBV11-1	.	TRBJ2-5	.	CASSLPPDSRETQYF	TGTGCCAGCAGCCTGCCCCCGGACTCCCGAGAGACCCAGTACTTC
TRBV3-1/TRBV3-2	.	TRBJ2-3	.	CASSQVDSVTDTQYF	TGTGCCAGCAGCCAAGTCGACAGCGTCACAGATACGCAGTATTTT
TRBV28	.	TRBJ2-5	TRBD2	CASSRSSLAEETQYF	TGTGCCAGCAGTCGGTCGAGTCTAGCGGAAGAGACCCAGTACTTC
TRBV6-5	.	TRBJ1-5	.	CASSSRSSNQPQHF	TGTGCCAGCAGTTCCCGGAGCAGCAATCAGCCCCAGCATTTT
TRBV3-1/TRBV3-2	once	TRBJ2-7	.	CASSHNEQYF	TGTGCCAGCAGCCACAACGAGCAGTACTTC
TRBV7-9	.	TRBJ2-1	TRBD2	CASSLRASGGKDNEQFF	TGTGCCAGCAGCTTACGGGCTAGCGGGGGAAAGGACAATGAGCAGTTCTTC
TRBV5-1	.	TRBJ2-1	.	CASSLGLTGDEQFF	TGCGCCAGCAGCTTGGGACTCACGGGGGATGAGCAGTTCTTC
TRBV7-2	.	TRBJ2-7	.	CASSLATYQPSYEQYF	TGTGCCAGCAGCTTAGCAACCTATCAACCTTCCTACGAGCAGTACTTC
TRBV10-3	once	TRBJ2-3	.	CAISVEPTRPDTQYF	TGTGCCATCAGTGTTGAGCCTACGCGGCCAGATACGCAGTATTTT
TRBV7-6	few	TRBJ2-7	TRBD2	CASSLGTGGGIYEQYF	TGTGCCAGCAGCTTAGGGACTGGCGGGGGAATCTACGAGCAGTACTTC
TRBV13	.	TRBJ2-2	.	CASSLKDRSTGELFF	TGTGCCAGTAGTCTGAAAGACAGGAGCACCGGGGAGCTGTTTTTT
TRBV11-2	.	TRBJ2-3	TRBD2	CASSFGGGIDTQYF	TGTGCCAGCAGCTTTGGCGGGGGGATAGATACGCAGTATTTT
TRBV4-1	.	TRBJ2-1	TRBD2	CASSQGPGGGGPGYEQFF	TGCGCCAGCAGCCAAGGCCCTGGAGGCGGGGGACCAGGATATGAGCAGTTCTTC
TRBV6-5	.	TRBJ1-5	.	CASNRVSNQPQHF	TGTGCCAGCAACCGGGTTAGCAATCAGCCCCAGCATTTT
TRBV29-1	.	TRBJ1-2	TRBD1	CSGWDRVAGYTF	TGCAGCGGGTGGGACAGGGTGGCTGGCTACACCTTC
TRBV2	.	TRBJ1-4	TRBD1	CASSLGQGAEKLFF	TGTGCCAGCAGCCTGGGTCAGGGGGCTGAAAAACTGTTTTTT
TRBV6-2/TRBV6-3	.	TRBJ1-4	.	CASSFTGNNEKLFF	TGTGCCAGCAGTTTTACCGGGAATAATGAAAAACTGTTTTTT
TRBV4-2	.	TRBJ2-7	TRBD1	CASSQLGQGYEQYF	TGTGCCAGCAGCCAATTGGGACAGGGGTACGAGCAGTACTTC
TRBV5-1	.	TRBJ1-2	TRBD1	CASSPDWTGEGYTF	TGCGCCAGCAGCCCGGACTGGACAGGGGAGGGCTACACCTTC
TRBV2	.	TRBJ1-2	.	CASSEWQGSGYGYTF	TGTGCCAGCAGTGAATGGCAGGGGAGCGGCTATGGCTACACCTTC
TRBV6-1	.	TRBJ1-2	TRBD1	CASSEGGQGGYTF	TGTGCCAGCAGTGAAGGGGGACAGGGTGGCTACACCTTC
TRBV5-1	.	TRBJ2-3	.	CASSLSYRVGSDTQYF	TGCGCCAGCAGCCTATCCTACAGGGTGGGTTCAGATACGCAGTATTTT
TRBV14	.	TRBJ1-6	TRBD1	CASSQAKTGGSSPLHF	TGTGCCAGCAGCCAAGCCAAAACAGGGGGCAGTTCACCCCTCCACTTT
TRBV5-1	.	TRBJ1-2	.	CASSLATDSIYGYTF	TGCGCCAGCAGCTTGGCCACCGACAGTATCTATGGCTACACCTTC
TRBV30	.	TRBJ2-2	TRBD2	CAWIAGAGTGELFF	TGTGCCTGGATAGCGGGGGCCGGTACCGGGGAGCTGTTTTTT
TRBV7-9	.	TRBJ1-6	TRBD1	CASSPGQANSPLHF	TGTGCCAGCAGCCCTGGACAGGCTAATTCACCCCTCCACTTT
TRBV19	.	TRBJ2-7	TRBD2	CASSLARGASYEQYF	TGTGCCAGTAGTTTAGCGCGGGGGGCCTCCTACGAGCAGTACTTC
TRBV11-2	.	TRBJ1-4	.	CASSPSRATNEKLFF	TGTGCCAGCAGCCCTAGCCGAGCAACTAATGAAAAACTGTTTTTT
TRBV19	.	TRBJ1-4	TRBD1	CASSLRTGGEKLFF	TGTGCCAGTAGTCTTCGGACAGGGGGCGAAAAACTGTTTTTT
TRBV3-1/TRBV3-2	.	TRBJ1-5	TRBD1	CASSQGRSGGSQPQHF	TGTGCCAGCAGCCAAGGGAGGTCAGGGGGCAGTCAGCCCCAGCATTTT
TRBV19	.	TRBJ2-3	TRBD1	CASSNRDRVTDTQYF	TGTGCCAGTAGTAACCGGGACAGGGTCACAGATACGCAGTATTTT